Below, 19 T cell receptor beta chains from the same sample are listed, as sequenced in a study of OX40 agonist ivuxolimab in advanced cancers. Library prep was done by the immunoSEQ multiplex PCR assay. TCRdb provides this immuneACCESS table in a form limited to in-frame rearrangements. Some clones are lacking; in checked studies, under half of them reflect an unresolved V gene, and why the rest are absent is not known. A total of about 100,000 clones appear in this sample, under 85% of them only once. The ten top clones hold less than 5.5% of the sample. The material sequenced was CD4+ or CD8+ T cells sorted from blood, taken in a trial of the OX40 agonist ivuxolimab. Receptors originate from an adult with an advanced solid tumor such as melanoma, head and neck, liver or kidney cancer.

This sequence joins TRBV2 and TRBJ2-2; D remains unclear. V lost 5 bases to trimming and J lost 4 bases, with 17 bases between them. Germline V gene data show CDR1 as SNHLY and CDR2 as FYNNEI. The CDR3 loop spans 16 amino acids. The CDR3 loop reads CASSPRTAPSTGELFF. CDR3 in DNA: TGTGCCAGCAGTCCCAGGACCGCGCCGAGCACCGGGGAGCTGTTTTTT.

The chain links TRBV5-1 to TRBJ2-4; TRBD2 aligns across 10 bases. Germline V CDR1 and CDR2: SGHRS, YFSETQ. The junction had 15 bases not matched to a gene; V was cut back by 4 bases and J by 2 bases. The length of the CDR3 is 19 residues. The CDR3 region is CASSPRRPAGGLSKNIQYF. The CDR3 DNA reads as TGCGCCAGCAGCCCTCGCCGGCCAGCGGGAGGGCTCTCCAAAAACATTCAGTACTTC. Filled out from reference TRBV5-1 and TRBJ2-4, the complete variable domain reads KAGVTQTPRYLIKTRGQQVTLSCSPISGHRSVSWYQQTPGQGLQFLFEYFSETQRNKGNFPGRFSGRQFSNSRSEMNVSTLELGDSALYLCASSPRRPAGGLSKNIQYFGAGTRLSVL.

The chain employs TRBV19 and TRBJ2-6; a possible D gene is TRBD1 (5 bases). V shed 10 bases and J shed 0 bases, with 13 bases lying between them. The CDR3 runs 15 residues. From germline, CDR1 is LNHDA and CDR2 SQIVND (reference sequence). In DNA, the CDR3 is TGTGCCACCATTGACAGCCGCTCTGGGGCCAACGTCCTGACTTTC. This encodes CATIDSRSGANVLTF. Using reference TRBV19 and TRBJ2-6 for the parts outside the CDR3, the full variable domain is DGGITQSPKYLFRKEGQNVTLSCEQNLNHDAMYWYRQDPGQGLRLIYYSQIVNDFQKGDIAEGYSVSREKKESFPLTVTSAQKNPTAFYLCATIDSRSGANVLTFGAGSRLTVL.

In nucleotides, the CDR3 is TGTGCCAGTGAGGCGCGGTGGACCCATGGCTACACCTTC. It specifies CASEARWTHGYTF. V and J are TRBV19 and TRBJ1-2; no clear D gene. Germline V gene lookup returns CDR1 LNHDA and CDR2 SQIVND (reference sequence). Trimming took off 8 bases at V and 6 bases at J, with 16 bases between the two ends. This CDR3 is built from 13 residues. The full variable domain, its missing parts supplied by reference TRBV19 and TRBJ1-2, is DGGITQSPKYLFRKEGQNVTLSCEQNLNHDAMYWYRQDPGQGLRLIYYSQIVNDFQKGDIAEGYSVSREKKESFPLTVTSAQKNPTAFYLCASEARWTHGYTFGSGTRLTVV.

This clone occurred once. The V and J genes are TRBV6-1 and TRBJ2-3; 10 bases match TRBD1. CDR1 and CDR2 (germline): MNHNS, SASEGT. V shed 8 bases, J shed 3 bases, and the junction held 2 bases outside the gene matches. The CDR3 covers 13 residues. The CDR3 is CASDRGLTDTQYF. CDR3 nucleotide sequence: TGTGCCAGCGACAGGGGGCTGACAGATACGCAGTATTTT.

The chain couples TRBV7-9 to TRBJ1-1; D unclear. Germline V gives CDR1 SEHNR, CDR2 FQNEAQ (reference sequence). V was clipped by 1 base and J by 3 bases, with 12 bases between them. The CDR3 has 15 residues. The CDR3 spells CASSLGQPGDTEAFF. The CDR3 DNA sequence: TGTGCCAGCAGCTTAGGGCAGCCTGGGGACACTGAAGCTTTCTTT. Looking up the rest from reference TRBV7-9 and TRBJ1-1 gives the full variable domain: DTGVSQNPRHKITKRGQNVTFRCDPISEHNRLYWYRQTLGQGPEFLTYFQNEAQLEKSRLLSDRFSAERPKGSFSTLEIQRTEQGDSAMYLCASSLGQPGDTEAFFGQGTRLTVV.

The CDR3 here is CASSLGPFINTGELFF. The CDR3 nucleotides read TGCGCCAGCAGCCTCGGACCGTTCATAAACACCGGGGAGCTGTTTTTT. V and J are TRBV5-1 and TRBJ2-2; D not resolved. The ends were cut back, 4 bases at V and 2 bases at J, with 15 bases in the middle. The germline CDR1 and CDR2 sequences are SGHRS and YFSETQ. CDR3 length: 16 residues.

The rearrangement uses TRBV5-1 and TRBJ2-2, with D unresolved. V lost 2 bases, J lost 5 bases, and 10 bases lay in between. CDR3 length: 14 residues. Germline assignment: CDR1 SGHRS and CDR2 YFSETQ. Written as DNA, the CDR3 is TGCGCCAGCAGCTTTTACTGGGTAACCGGGGAGCTGTTTTTT. This gives the protein CASSFYWVTGELFF.

The chain recombines TRBV9 with TRBJ2-3; D perhaps matches TRBD2 (5 bases). CDR3 size: 15 residues. V was cut by 0 bases and J by 0 bases, with 8 bases left in between. CDR1 SGDLS and CDR2 YYNGEE come from the germline V gene. For the CDR3, the DNA is TGTGCCAGCAGCGTAGACGGCGGGAGCACAGATACGCAGTATTTT. Translation: CASSVDGGSTDTQYF.

The V and J genes are TRBV27 and TRBJ1-1; D gene ambiguous. With 3 bases removed from V and 5 bases from J, the gap between germline ends came to 10 bases. Germline V gene data show CDR1 as MNHEY and CDR2 as SMNVEV (reference sequence). There are 13 residues in the CDR3. The CDR3 DNA reads as TGTGCCAGCAGTTTCCGGGTAGGAACTGAAGCTTTCTTT. Encoded protein: CASSFRVGTEAFF.

This clone was found a few times. The chain employs TRBV27 and TRBJ2-7; 12 bases agree with TRBD2. This CDR3 is 16 amino acids long. Unmatched junction bases numbered 8, after V lost 4 bases and J lost 4 bases. Germline V gene data show CDR1 as MNHEY and CDR2 as SMNVEV (reference sequence). CDR3 residues: CASSSARLAGAYEQYF. The DNA for the CDR3 is TGTGCCAGCAGTTCCGCCCGACTAGCGGGAGCTTACGAGCAGTACTTC.

J is TRBJ1-5 and V is TRBV2; TRBD1 agrees at 8 bases. Germline trimming cut 6 bases from V and 0 bases from J; bases unmatched to any gene: 10. This CDR3 region has 17 residues. Germline V CDR1 and CDR2: SNHLY, FYNNEI. The CDR3 DNA reads as TGTGCCAGCAGCTATTCCGGGACAGGCTATAGCAATCAGCCCCAGCATTTT. Translating it yields CASSYSGTGYSNQPQHF.

A single count supports this clone. The rearrangement links TRBV7-2 to TRBJ2-3; 9 bases are shared with TRBD1. CDR3 size: 15 residues. The V gene's germline CDR1 is SGHTA and CDR2 FQGNSA. V trimming: 1 base; J trimming: 4 bases; junction bases outside the gene matches: 3. The CDR3 loop reads CASSLDRGPADTQYF. Here the CDR3 DNA reads TGTGCCAGCAGCTTAGACAGGGGGCCGGCAGATACGCAGTATTTT.

The sample holds one count of this clone. This chain joins TRBV7-2 and TRBJ2-3, with D possibly called TRBD1 or TRBD2 (6 bases each). The germline CDR1 and CDR2 sequences are SGHTA and FQGNSA. The V gene lost 5 bases and the J gene lost 4 bases, with 10 bases spanning the gap. The CDR3 runs 13 residues. CDR3 nucleotide sequence: TGTGCCAGCAGCAAGGGGGGCTCAGATACGCAGTATTTT. Amino acids: CASSKGGSDTQYF.

The CDR3 sequence is CASSSWTGVGYTF. DNA of the CDR3: TGTGCCAGCAGCTCTTGGACAGGGGTGGGCTACACCTTC. This chain links TRBV7-2 with TRBJ1-2; 9 bases agree with TRBD1. The germline CDR1 and CDR2 sequences are SGHTA and FQGNSA. V lost 4 bases, J lost 8 bases, and 5 bases stayed unmatched. The CDR3 is 13 amino acids.

This CDR3 reads CASSPGLASETQYF. For the CDR3, the DNA is TGTGCCAGCTCACCGGGACTAGCGTCGGAGACCCAGTACTTC. The V and J genes are TRBV18 and TRBJ2-5, with TRBD2 matching 10 bases. Trimming at V came to 3 bases and at J to 5 bases, leaving 3 bases not matched to a gene. CDR3 size: 14 residues. The germline CDR1 and CDR2 sequences are KGHSH and LQKENI. The whole variable domain, remainder taken from reference TRBV18 and TRBJ2-5, is NAGVMQNPRHLVRRRGQEARLRCSPMKGHSHVYWYRQLPEEGLKFMVYLQKENIIDESGMPKERFSAEFPKEGPSILRIQQVVRGDSAAYFCASSPGLASETQYFGPGTRLLVL.

The sample holds one count of this clone. V and J are TRBV28 and TRBJ2-5; the D is unclear. Germline CDR1 is MDHEN and CDR2 is SYDVKM. The CDR3 covers 11 residues. Trimming pared 8 bases from V and 3 bases from J, leaving 7 bases between. The CDR3 coding sequence is TGTGCCAGCCAACGGGAAGAGACCCAGTACTTC. The encoded protein is CASQREETQYF.

The J gene is TRBJ2-4, the V gene TRBV7-9, with D uncertain. Trimming pared 3 bases from V and 8 bases from J, leaving 14 bases between. The CDR3 totals 14 residues. The V gene's germline CDR1 is SEHNR and CDR2 FQNEAQ (reference sequence). The CDR3 spells CASSFQTGSDIQYF. The CDR3 region has the DNA TGTGCCAGCAGCTTCCAGACCGGCAGTGACATTCAGTACTTC.

V and J are TRBV13 and TRBJ1-6, with 7 bases matching TRBD1. CDR3 length equals 15 residues. Germline V gene data show CDR1 as PRHDT and CDR2 as FYEKMQ (reference sequence). V shed 9 bases, J shed 7 bases, and the junction held 12 bases outside the gene matches. CDR3 bases: TGTGCCAGTGCAATACACAGGGGCGGGAATTCACCCCTCCACTTT. Protein sequence: CASAIHRGGNSPLHF. Full variable domain (missing parts from reference TRBV13 and TRBJ1-6): AAGVIQSPRHLIKEKRETATLKCYPIPRHDTVYWYQQGPGQDPQFLISFYEKMQSDKGSIPDRFSAQQFSDYHSELNMSSLELGDSALYFCASAIHRGGNSPLHFGNGTRLTVT.